This TCR beta chain is drawn from a study of blood T cell repertoires in COVID-19. The overall study: In each case, the material was cDNA or gDNA derived from T cells, B-cell-depleted T cells, or PBMCs.

Per the germline V gene, CDR1 is SGHRS and CDR2 is YFSETQ. This CDR3 contains 15 residues. Trimming shortened V by 2 bases and J by 3 bases, and 12 bases separated the two germline ends. This clone showed up just once. Original handling: The authors estimated nucleated cell counts from reference gene primer amplification. Sequenced by immunoSEQ multiplex PCR; TCRdb stores in-frame clones only, minus some. V and J calls and clone size come straight from that table; D and trimming were deduced from the DNA. The sample lists around 170,000 clones; roughly 90% were seen once. The receptor was isolated from a man in his sixties with acute or convalescent COVID-19. Material for sequencing was peripheral blood. The chain employs TRBV5-1 and TRBJ1-5, with D possibly matching TRBD1 (6 bases). The CDR3 nucleotides are TGCGCCAGCAGCTTTGGCGCAGGGGACAATCAGCCCCAGCATTTT. It yields the protein CASSFGAGDNQPQHF.